This TCR beta chain was obtained from a study of vaccination and CD4 T cells after COVID-19 (dated by TCRdb to 2021 to 2024). Context from the whole study: Convalescent patients had a positive SARS-CoV-2 result on nasal swab PCR, and of these patients, fewer than ten had mild disease and one had severe disease. Six males and four females were included in the convalescent cohort, with two Hispanic individuals, seven Caucasians, two Asians and one multiracial person represented. Participants received two doses of either the Pfizer-BioNTech BNT162b2 vaccine (n=8) or the Moderna mRNA-1273 vaccine (n=2). Post-COVID blood samples were collected from convalescent patients a median of about 92 days after diagnosis, with a range of roughly 35 to 161 days. Post-vaccine blood samples were taken a median of about 70 days after the second vaccine dose, with a range of roughly 14 to 241 days. Overlapping spike peptide pools from SARS-CoV-2 and from the common cold coronaviruses HCoV-NL63, HCoV-OC43 and HCoV-229E were used as culture stimuli. In roughly eleven COVID-19 convalescent patients and several infection-naive healthy vaccine recipients, the spike-specific CD4+ TCR repertoire before mRNA vaccination was compared with the repertoire after mRNA vaccination. As controls, cultures received a CEFX viral epitope pool (the positive control), an HIV-1 Nef peptide pool (the negative control), or no peptide at all. What the research found in general, with its limitations: The number of convalescent patients in the study was relatively small, and the study did not examine early timepoints following natural infection. Although the median number of SARS-CoV-2-reactive clonotypes went up from 20 to 25 after infection to 35 to 40 after vaccination, the increase was not significant. Of the vaccine-specific clones found in convalescent patients, nearly all (304 of 307) were mono-reactive for SARS-CoV-2 spike instead of being cross-reactive with common cold coronaviruses. In convalescent patients, a median roughly 83% of post-vaccine SARS-CoV-2-reactive clones were detected only after vaccination, and vaccine-specific priming was suggested by this finding.

The treatment or condition label for this specimen denotes: approximately 11-day PBMC culture with coronavirus spike peptide pools or control peptides (ViraFEST assay). The study used the ViraFEST assay, which expanded antigen-specific T cells with peptide pools and then identified expanded clonotypes by TCR sequencing. Positive SARS-CoV-2 PCR tests in the convalescent patients dated from March to December 2020, before Alpha, Beta and Delta variants emerged in the United States. Each well held two million PBMCs cultured with roughly 10 ug/ml peptide pools in IMDM containing approximately 5% human AB serum and 9 to 10 IU/ml IL-2. Half of the culture medium was replaced with fresh IL-2-containing medium on days 3 and 7. CD4+ T cells were isolated after 10 days of culture through negative selection using the EasySep CD4+ T cell isolation kit. PBMCs were separated from whole blood using Ficoll-Paque Plus gradient centrifugation and then either used fresh or cryopreserved at -140C. Triplicate wells were generally used for each culture condition.

Library construction relied on PCR. DNA from cultured CD4+ T cells was subjected to TCR sequencing with the Oncomine TCR Beta short-read assay at the Johns Hopkins FTIC core. The QIAamp micro DNA kit was used to extract genomic DNA from the cultured CD4+ T cells. The Oncomine TCR Beta libraries from cultured CD4+ T cells were pooled using unique dual indexes and then sequenced on an Illumina iSeq 100. In the paper's pipeline: Non-productive sequences were filtered out, and CDR3s that did not start with C, did not end with F or W, or were shorter than 7 amino acids were discarded. The MANAFEST web application identified antigen-specific clonotypes by comparing peptide-stimulated wells against reference wells and other culture wells. An FDR below 0.05, an odds ratio above 5, and a productive frequency above 0.1% in at least two of three replicate wells were required for clones to be considered positive. A clonotype counted as cross-reactive if it showed significant expansion both in the SARS-CoV-2 spike wells and in at least one common cold coronavirus spike condition. Similarity between CDR3 sequences was evaluated in R version 3.6.1 using Levenshtein distances (stringdist) and unrooted phylogenetic trees (ape). Using fastp trimming at Q25 and MiXCR clonotype assembly, TCRdb reanalyzed the public sequencing data and kept in-frame beta chains. Every distinct CDR3 protein forms one entry, paired with its most common genes and DNA. The authors' filters were not applied to this entry. Counted in this sample were under 15,000 distinct CDR3 sequences; roughly three fifths of them appeared once. Clones ranked in the top ten supply over 9.5% of the sample.

A note on this clonotype: This receptor's antigen is unknown. No base quality information exists; no much larger clone differs at one position.

Trimming removed 3 bases from V and 4 bases from J, leaving 13 bases between the germline ends. From the cysteine up to the phenylalanine, the CDR3 has a length of 16 residues. Only the CDR3 region is kept as DNA, spanning 48 bases read in frame from base 1. The origin of this receptor is a human donor who had recovered from COVID-19. In this chain, TRBV23-1 is recombined with TRBJ2-6; possibly the D gene is TRBD2, per 6 matching bases. TRBV23-1 is recorded as an ORF, its role being uncertain. Sequenced: CD4+ T cells from blood, cultured in vitro. The DNA sequence is given as TGCGCCAGCAGTCATCCGCGGGGACGCGGGGCCAACGTCCTGACTTTC. Translated, it reads CASSHPRGRGANVLTF.